These T cell receptor beta chains were read from a single sample in a study of CD8 T cells in ankylosing spondylitis. A single record per CDR3 protein comes from TCRdb applying MiXCR to the 5' RACE reads. This table holds roughly 220,000 distinct CDR3 sequences, roughly a tenth found once. Material: blood, either unsorted or a sorted T cell fraction (not recorded which). The receptors derive from a male donor with ankylosing spondylitis or in good health (not recorded which). Each CDR3 is given with its conserved first and last residue. The D gene is left open where the match is weak. Part of the rows lack a size; the others show once, few, many or a class for expanded clones.

D	V	size	J	DNA	CDR3
TRBD2	TRBV6-1	many	TRBJ2-1	TGTGCCAGCACCCGAGCCTCGGGGGGTTCCTACAATGAGCAGTTCTTC	CASTRASGGSYNEQFF
NA	TRBV7-3	few	TRBJ2-1	TGTGCCAGCAGCTTATCGGGGGAAGAGAGGGGGAATGAGCAGTTCTTC	CASSLSGEERGNEQFF
NA	TRBV27	few	TRBJ1-1	TGTGCCAGCGGGCCTGAAGCTTTCTTT	CASGPEAFF
TRBD1	TRBV7-9	NA	TRBJ2-3	TGTGCCAGCCTGACGGACAGGGTGACAGATACGCAGTATTTT	CASLTDRVTDTQYF
NA	TRBV2	NA	TRBJ1-5	TGTGCCAGCAGGGGCCCCGGGACAAAGGGCAATCAGCCCCAGCATTTT	CASRGPGTKGNQPQHF
TRBD1	TRBV7-2	many	TRBJ2-3	TGTGCCAGCAGCAAAGAAGACAGGGTCACAGATACGCAGTATTTT	CASSKEDRVTDTQYF
TRBD2	TRBV3-1	many	TRBJ2-1	TGTGCCAGCAGGGGCAGACTAGCGGGAGACAATGAGCAGTTCTTC	CASRGRLAGDNEQFF
TRBD2	TRBV5-1	NA	TRBJ2-7	TGCGCCAGCAGCTTGGGGCTAGCGGGGGGACAGGAGCAGTACTTC	CASSLGLAGGQEQYF
NA	TRBV5-6	many	TRBJ2-1	TGTGCCAGCAGCCCCAGGAAGGGGAATTTACTTTACAATGAGCAGTTCTTC	CASSPRKGNLLYNEQFF
TRBD1	TRBV5-5	few	TRBJ2-2	TGTGCCAGCAGCCTGGACAGGGCCGGCACCGGGGAGCTGTTTTTT	CASSLDRAGTGELFF
TRBD1	TRBV15	few	TRBJ1-1	TGTGCCACCAGCAGATCGGTGCTAGGACAGGGGGCTTTCTTT	CATSRSVLGQGAFF
NA	TRBV7-2	many	TRBJ2-2	TGTGCCAGCAGAACCGGGACGGTAAACACCGGGGAGCTGTTTTTT	CASRTGTVNTGELFF
NA	TRBV5-1	many	TRBJ1-2	TGCGCCAGCAGCTTGGAGCCGGGGACCTATGGCTACACCTTC	CASSLEPGTYGYTF
TRBD1	TRBV7-9	few	TRBJ2-7	TGTGCCAGCAGCTCCGAGGGACAGGGGGCTTACGAGCAGTACTTC	CASSSEGQGAYEQYF
NA	TRBV12-3/TRBV12-4	few	TRBJ1-2	TGTGCCAGCAGTTTAGGGGGAGGAACGGGAGGCTACACCTTC	CASSLGGGTGGYTF
NA	TRBV5-1	once	TRBJ1-4	TGCGCCAGCAGCTTGGCACTGAATGAAAAACTGTTTTTT	CASSLALNEKLFF
TRBD2	TRBV12-3/TRBV12-4	NA	TRBJ2-3	TGTGCCTTCAGTTTCGGGACTAGCGGGGAGTACGGCACAGATACGCAGTATTTT	CAFSFGTSGEYGTDTQYF
TRBD2	TRBV28	few	TRBJ2-3	TGTGCCAGCAGCGCCCCTGGACTAGCGGGGGGGCCAGATACGCAGTATTTT	CASSAPGLAGGPDTQYF
NA	TRBV20-1	many	TRBJ2-1	TGCAGTGCGAATGACGACAGAACCCACTCCTACAATGAGCAGTTCTTC	CSANDDRTHSYNEQFF
NA	TRBV7-3	NA	TRBJ1-6	TGTGCCAGCAGCCCAGGTCAGGGATTACCCCTCCACTTT	CASSPGQGLPLHF
NA	TRBV20-1	NA	TRBJ1-5	TGCAGTGCTACGGACAACCAGCCCCAGCATTTT	CSATDNQPQHF
NA	TRBV29-1	many	TRBJ2-1	TGCAGCGTCTCGACGCTATCCTACAATGAGCAGTTCTTC	CSVSTLSYNEQFF
TRBD1	TRBV5-6	NA	TRBJ2-2	TGTGCCAGCAGAACTGGACAGGGCTACACCGGGGAGCTGTTTTTT	CASRTGQGYTGELFF
NA	TRBV1	NA	TRBJ2-1	TGCACCAGCAGCCAAACGGGGGGGCCGGATGAGCAGTTCTTC	CTSSQTGGPDEQFF
TRBD2	TRBV5-1	NA	TRBJ2-2	TGCGCCAGCAGCCTGCTAGCGGGGGTGAACACCGGGGAGCTGTTTTTT	CASSLLAGVNTGELFF